This T cell receptor beta chain derives from a study of high-grade serous ovarian cancer treatment subgroups. On the study more broadly: Each sample yielded on average roughly 7,500 unique TCR beta rearrangements from approximately 15,000 reads. Study results and caveats: Repertoire similarity ranged about 0.11 to 0.8 between tumors of one patient. The analyses considered CDR3 and ignored CDR1 and CDR2. TCR clonal relatedness correlated positively with neoantigen level.

The tumor samples were collected prior to definitive surgery or chemotherapy. Germline V gene data show CDR1 as MDHEN and CDR2 as SYDVKM. Trimming left V 6 bases short and J 6 bases short, with 12 bases between. This CDR3 has 12 amino acids. Assay used: immunoSEQ multiplex PCR; TCRdb lists only in-frame clones, some missing. The data hold about 4,300 clones, with roughly 80% observed a single time. The table lists this clone with a few counts. Its antigen remains unknown. The gene calls are TRBV28 and TRBJ2-7, with a weak D call TRBD2 (5 bases). The sequence was obtained from a human donor with high-grade serous ovarian cancer. The sequenced sample consisted of tumor tissue. CDR3 coding DNA: TGTGCCAGCAGCCTCAATGAGGGCGAGCAGTACTTC. It encodes CASSLNEGEQYF.